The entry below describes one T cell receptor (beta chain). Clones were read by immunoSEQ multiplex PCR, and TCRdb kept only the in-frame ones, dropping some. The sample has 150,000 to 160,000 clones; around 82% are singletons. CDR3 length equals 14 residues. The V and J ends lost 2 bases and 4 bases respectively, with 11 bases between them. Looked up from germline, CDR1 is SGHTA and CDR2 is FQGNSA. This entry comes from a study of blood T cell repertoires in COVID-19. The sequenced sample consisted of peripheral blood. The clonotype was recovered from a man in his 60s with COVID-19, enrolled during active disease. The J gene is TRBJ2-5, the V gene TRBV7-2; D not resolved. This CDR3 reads CASSLSPRRETQYF. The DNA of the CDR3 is TGTGCCAGCAGCTTATCTCCCAGGCGAGAGACCCAGTACTTC. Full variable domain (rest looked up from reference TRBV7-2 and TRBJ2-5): GAGVSQSPSNKVTEKGKDVELRCDPISGHTALYWYRQSLGQGLEFLIYFQGNSAPDKSGLPSDRFSAERTGGSVSTLTIQRTQQEDSAVYLCASSLSPRRETQYFGPGTRLLVL.